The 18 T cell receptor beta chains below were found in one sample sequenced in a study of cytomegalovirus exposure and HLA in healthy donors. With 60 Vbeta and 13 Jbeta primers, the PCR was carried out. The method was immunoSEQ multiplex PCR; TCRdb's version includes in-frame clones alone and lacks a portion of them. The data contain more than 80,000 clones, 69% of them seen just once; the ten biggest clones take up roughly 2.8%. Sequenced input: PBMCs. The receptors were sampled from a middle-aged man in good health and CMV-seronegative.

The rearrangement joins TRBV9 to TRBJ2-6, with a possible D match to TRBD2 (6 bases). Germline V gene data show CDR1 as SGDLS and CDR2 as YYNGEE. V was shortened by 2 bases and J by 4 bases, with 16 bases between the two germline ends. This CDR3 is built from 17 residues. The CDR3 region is CASSVTPRRAGANVLTF. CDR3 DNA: TGTGCCAGCAGCGTCACCCCTAGGAGGGCAGGGGCCAACGTCCTGACTTTC.

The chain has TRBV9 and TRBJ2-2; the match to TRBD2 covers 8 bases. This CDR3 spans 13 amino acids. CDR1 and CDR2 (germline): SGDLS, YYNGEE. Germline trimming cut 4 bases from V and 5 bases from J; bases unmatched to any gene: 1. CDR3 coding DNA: TGTGCCAGCAGCCCGGGGGGGACCGGGGAGCTGTTTTTT. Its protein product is CASSPGGTGELFF.

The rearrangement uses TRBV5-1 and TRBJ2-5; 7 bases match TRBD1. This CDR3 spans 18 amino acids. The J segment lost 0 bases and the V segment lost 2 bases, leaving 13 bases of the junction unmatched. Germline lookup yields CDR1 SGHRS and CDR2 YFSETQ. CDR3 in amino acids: CASSFVKGTGAHQETQYF. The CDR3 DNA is TGCGCCAGCAGCTTCGTGAAAGGAACAGGGGCGCACCAAGAGACCCAGTACTTC.

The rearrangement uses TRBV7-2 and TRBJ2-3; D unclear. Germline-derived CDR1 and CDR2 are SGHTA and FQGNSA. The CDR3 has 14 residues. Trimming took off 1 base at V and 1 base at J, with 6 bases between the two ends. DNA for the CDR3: TGTGCCAGCAGCTTAGTGGCTGGCACAGATACGCAGTATTTT. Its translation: CASSLVAGTDTQYF.

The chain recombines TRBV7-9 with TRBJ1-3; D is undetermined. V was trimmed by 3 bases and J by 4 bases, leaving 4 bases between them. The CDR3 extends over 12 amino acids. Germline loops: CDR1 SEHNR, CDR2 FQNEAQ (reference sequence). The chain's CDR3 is CASSLQGNTIYF. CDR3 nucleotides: TGTGCCAGCAGCTTGCAGGGAAACACCATATATTTT.

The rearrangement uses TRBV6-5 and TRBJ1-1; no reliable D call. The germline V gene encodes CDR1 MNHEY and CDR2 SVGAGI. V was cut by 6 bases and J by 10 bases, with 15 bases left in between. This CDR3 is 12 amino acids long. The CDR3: CASSRLLGVAFF. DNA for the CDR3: TGTGCCAGCAGCCGCCTCCTGGGAGTAGCTTTCTTT.

CDR3 region: CASSAGGFGELFF. The CDR3 DNA reads TGCGCCAGCAGCGCAGGGGGCTTCGGGGAGCTGTTTTTT. V is TRBV5-1 and J is TRBJ2-2; 8 bases map to TRBD1. Germline V gene sequence: CDR1 SGHRS, CDR2 YFSETQ. V shed 4 bases and J 7 bases; nucleotides not matched to a gene: 3. This CDR3 spans 13 amino acids.

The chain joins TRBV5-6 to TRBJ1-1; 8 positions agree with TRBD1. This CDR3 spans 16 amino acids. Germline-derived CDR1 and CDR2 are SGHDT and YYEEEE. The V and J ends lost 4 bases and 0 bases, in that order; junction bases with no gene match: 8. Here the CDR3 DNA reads TGTGCCAGCAGCCCTCGGACAGGGTACATGAACACTGAAGCTTTCTTT. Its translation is CASSPRTGYMNTEAFF.

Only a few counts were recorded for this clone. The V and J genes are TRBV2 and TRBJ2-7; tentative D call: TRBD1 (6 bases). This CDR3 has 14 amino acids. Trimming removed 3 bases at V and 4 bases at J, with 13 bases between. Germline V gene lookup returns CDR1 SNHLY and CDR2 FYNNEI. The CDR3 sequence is CASSEAGAGYEQYV. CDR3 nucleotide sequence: TGTGCCAGCAGTGAGGCAGGGGCCGGGTACGAGCAGTACGTC.

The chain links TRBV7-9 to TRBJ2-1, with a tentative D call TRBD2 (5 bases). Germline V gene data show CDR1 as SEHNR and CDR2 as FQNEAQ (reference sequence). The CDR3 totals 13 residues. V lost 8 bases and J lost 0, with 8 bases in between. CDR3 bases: TGTGCCAGCCTGGAGGACTCCTACAATGAGCAGTTCTTC. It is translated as CASLEDSYNEQFF.

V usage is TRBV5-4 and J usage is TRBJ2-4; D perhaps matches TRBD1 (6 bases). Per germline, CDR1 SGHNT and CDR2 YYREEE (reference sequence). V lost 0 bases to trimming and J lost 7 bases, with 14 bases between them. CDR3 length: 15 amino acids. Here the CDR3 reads CASSLGTYRENIQYF. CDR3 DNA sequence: TGTGCCAGCAGCTTGGGAACCTACAGGGAGAACATTCAGTACTTC.

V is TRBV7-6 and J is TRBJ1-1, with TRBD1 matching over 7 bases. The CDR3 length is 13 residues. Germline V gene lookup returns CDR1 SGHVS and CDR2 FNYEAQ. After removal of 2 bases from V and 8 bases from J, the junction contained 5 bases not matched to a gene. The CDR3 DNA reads TGTGCCAGCAGCTTAAGACAGGGTTTAGAAGCTTTCTTT. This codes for CASSLRQGLEAFF.

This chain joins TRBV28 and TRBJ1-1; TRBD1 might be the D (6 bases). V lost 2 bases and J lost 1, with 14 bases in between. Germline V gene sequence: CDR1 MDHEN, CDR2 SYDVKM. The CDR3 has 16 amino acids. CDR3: CASSLRLGAGNTEAFF. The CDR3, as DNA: TGTGCCAGCAGTTTACGATTGGGGGCGGGGAACACTGAAGCTTTCTTT. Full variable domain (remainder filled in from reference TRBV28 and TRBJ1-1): DVKVTQSSRYLVKRTGEKVFLECVQDMDHENMFWYRQDPGLGLRLIYFSYDVKMKEKGDIPEGYSVSREKKERFSLILESASTNQTSMYLCASSLRLGAGNTEAFFGQGTRLTVV.

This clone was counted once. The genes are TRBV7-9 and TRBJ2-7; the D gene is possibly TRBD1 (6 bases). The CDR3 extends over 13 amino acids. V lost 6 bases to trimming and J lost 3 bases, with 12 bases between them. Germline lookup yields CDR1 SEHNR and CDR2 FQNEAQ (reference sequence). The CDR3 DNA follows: TGTGCCAGCAGGGCCGGGACATACTACGAGCAGTACTTC. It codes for CASRAGTYYEQYF.

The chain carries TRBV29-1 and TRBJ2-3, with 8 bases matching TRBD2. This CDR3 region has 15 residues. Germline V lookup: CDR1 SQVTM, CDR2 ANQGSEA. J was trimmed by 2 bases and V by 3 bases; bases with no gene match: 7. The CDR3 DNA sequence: TGCAGCGTTGACGGACGGGAGGGAAACACAGATACGCAGTATTTT. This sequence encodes CSVDGREGNTDTQYF.

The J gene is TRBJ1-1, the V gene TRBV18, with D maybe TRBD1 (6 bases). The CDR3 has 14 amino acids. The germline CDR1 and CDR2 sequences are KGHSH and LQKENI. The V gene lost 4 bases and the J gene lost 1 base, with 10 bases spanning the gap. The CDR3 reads CASSRSTGNTEAFF. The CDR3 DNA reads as TGTGCCAGCTCACGATCGACAGGGAACACTGAAGCTTTCTTT.

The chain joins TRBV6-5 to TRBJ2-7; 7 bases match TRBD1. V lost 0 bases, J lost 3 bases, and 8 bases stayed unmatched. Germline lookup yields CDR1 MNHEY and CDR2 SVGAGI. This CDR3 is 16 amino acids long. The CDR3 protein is CASSYSPGTALYEQYF. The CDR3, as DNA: TGTGCCAGCAGTTACTCGCCCGGGACAGCGCTCTACGAGCAGTACTTC.

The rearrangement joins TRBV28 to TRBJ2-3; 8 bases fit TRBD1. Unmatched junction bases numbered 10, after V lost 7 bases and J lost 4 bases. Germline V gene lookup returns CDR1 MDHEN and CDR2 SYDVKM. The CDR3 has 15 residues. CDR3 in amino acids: CASIDTGGFPDTQYF. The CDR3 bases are TGTGCCAGCATTGACACAGGGGGTTTCCCAGATACGCAGTATTTT.